The entry below gives a single TCR beta chain sequence along with its context. Germline CDR1 and CDR2: SGHNT and YYREEE (reference sequence). The V and J ends lost 2 bases and 0 bases respectively, with 11 bases between them. The CDR3 has 15 residues. This sample is part of a study of blood T cell repertoires in COVID-19. Study as a whole: Sites in the United States, Italy and Spain provided acute and convalescent COVID-19 samples. PBMCs, B-cell-depleted T cells, or T cells were the source of the cDNA or gDNA that made up the material.

As processed by the authors: Amplification of reference gene primers was used by the study to estimate nucleated cell counts. Produced via immunoSEQ multiplex PCR; TCRdb's table is partial and in-frame only. V and J calls and clone size follow that table, whereas D and trimming were derived from the DNA. The sample has under 250,000 clones; around four fifths are singletons. Sequencing input: peripheral blood. The clonotype was recovered from a woman in her sixties or seventies who had recovered from COVID-19. The chain uses TRBV5-4 and TRBJ1-1; maybe TRBD1 (5 bases). CDR3 bases: TGTGCCAGCAGCTTCGCAGGGTCCATGAACACTGAAGCTTTCTTT. It encodes CASSFAGSMNTEAFF.